The 23 T cell receptor beta chains reported below all come from one sample, sequenced in a study of blood T cell repertoires in COVID-19 (dated by TCRdb to between 2020 and 2021). Receptor libraries were prepared by the immunoSEQ multiplex PCR assay. TCRdb obtained this table from immuneACCESS and retained in-frame rearrangements with V and J assigned. These tables miss some clones; where compared with another copy, unresolved V genes account for less than half of the shortfall, and the remainder is unexplained. The table for this sample lists approximately 250,000 clones; 75% to 90% of them were counted only once. Over 2% of the sample goes to the ten largest clones. Sequenced sample: peripheral blood. All receptors come from a man younger than 40 who had recovered from COVID-19.

The rearrangement links TRBV20-1 to TRBJ2-2; D possibly corresponds to TRBD2 (5 bases). The germline gives CDR1 DFQATT, CDR2 SNEGSKA (reference sequence). This CDR3 contains 11 residues. CDR3 in amino acids: CASGDTGELFF. CDR3 bases: TGCGCCTCCGGGGACACCGGGGAGCTGTTTTTT.

This clone was found once. The V and J genes are TRBV11-2 and TRBJ2-1; D possibly corresponds to TRBD2 (5 bases). The ends were cut back, 0 bases at V and 12 bases at J, with 18 bases in the middle. The CDR3 has 15 residues. Germline V gene sequence: CDR1 SGHAT, CDR2 FQNNGV. DNA for the CDR3: TGTGCCAGCAGCTTAGATCCGGGGTCGGCCTACTGGCAGTTCTTC. This encodes CASSLDPGSAYWQFF. The full variable domain, in which reference TRBV11-2 and TRBJ2-1 provide the parts outside the CDR3, is EAGVAQSPRYKIIEKRQSVAFWCNPISGHATLYWYQQILGQGPKLLIQFQNNGVVDDSQLPKDRFSAERLKGVDSTLKIQPAKLEDSAVYLCASSLDPGSAYWQFFGPGTRLTVL.

The V call is TRBV3-1 (or the pseudogene TRBV3-2), the J call TRBJ1-2; D gene unclear. Germline loops: CDR1 LGHDT, CDR2 YNNKEL (reference sequence). Trimming pared 1 base from V and 3 bases from J, leaving 15 bases between. The CDR3 is made up of 16 amino acids. For the CDR3, the DNA is TGTGCCAGCAGCCAAGTGGGTTCGGGAGTCCACTATGGCTACACCTTC. Translated, it gives CASSQVGSGVHYGYTF.

This clone turned up a few times. The DNA of the CDR3 is TGCAGCGTTGGGCCGGGAGGGGGCTTAGGAGATACGCAGTATTTT. Translation gives CSVGPGGGLGDTQYF. The chain carries TRBV29-1 and TRBJ2-3, with D perhaps TRBD2 (8 bases). The germline V and J ends were trimmed by 4 bases and 5 bases, with 19 bases remaining between them. The germline gives CDR1 SQVTM, CDR2 ANQGSEA. The CDR3 spans 15 residues.

J is TRBJ1-2 and V is TRBV7-2, with 8 bases lining up with TRBD1. Trimming at V came to 5 bases and at J to 0 bases, leaving 14 bases not matched to a gene. The CDR3 spans 18 residues. Looked up from germline, CDR1 is SGHTA and CDR2 is FQGNSA. DNA for the CDR3: TGTGCCAGCAGCGTTGGGGGAGGGGACAGGAGAACTAACTATGGCTACACCTTC. Protein: CASSVGGGDRRTNYGYTF.

This clone came up a few times. The chain couples TRBV11-2 to TRBJ2-6, with D tentatively TRBD1 (5 bases). The CDR3 has 18 amino acids. V dropped 0 bases and J dropped 2 bases, with 14 bases sitting between them. Looked up from germline, CDR1 is SGHAT and CDR2 is FQNNGV. CDR3 bases: TGTGCCAGCAGCTTAGATGGGGCAGGAAACCCTGGGGCCAACGTCCTGACTTTC. Its protein product is CASSLDGAGNPGANVLTF.

This sequence joins TRBV7-8 and TRBJ1-1; D may be TRBD1 (5 bases). The V and J ends lost 1 base and 8 bases respectively, with 8 bases between them. Germline V gene sequence: CDR1 SGHVS, CDR2 FQNEAQ. The CDR3 runs to 12 residues. The CDR3 DNA reads TGTGCCAGCAGCTTAGTAGCAGGGGAAGCTTTCTTT. Residues: CASSLVAGEAFF.

The V gene is TRBV9, the J gene TRBJ1-4, with D perhaps matching TRBD1 (6 bases). The germline gives CDR1 SGDLS, CDR2 YYNGEE. The CDR3 totals 16 residues. V was pared by 2 bases and J by 0 bases, with 11 bases between. CDR3 nucleotide sequence: TGTGCCAGCAGCGTGGGGGGGCCTGCAACTAATGAAAAACTGTTTTTT. Translated, it gives CASSVGGPATNEKLFF.

This chain joins TRBV7-9 and TRBJ1-4, with D maybe TRBD1 (6 bases). CDR1 and CDR2 from the germline V gene are SEHNR and FQNEAQ (reference sequence). Trimming stripped 2 bases from V and 7 bases from J, with 14 bases between. The CDR3 runs 15 residues. The CDR3 sequence is CASSLRQGQGEKLFF. The CDR3 DNA reads as TGTGCCAGCAGCTTAAGGCAGGGGCAGGGTGAAAAACTGTTTTTT.

V is TRBV4-1 and J is TRBJ2-2, with 9 bases fitting TRBD2. The V gene end was trimmed by 4 bases and the J gene end by 7 bases; junction bases not matched to a gene: 13. The CDR3 is 17 amino acids. CDR1 is MGHRA and CDR2 is YSYEKL in the germline V gene. The CDR3 region has the DNA TGCGCCAGCAGCCCTGATTACCGCGGGGGGGCTTTCGGGGAGCTGTTTTTT. Translating it yields CASSPDYRGGAFGELFF.

V usage is TRBV7-9 and J usage is TRBJ1-6; 11 nucleotides match TRBD1. The CDR3 has 15 amino acids. Germline CDR1 is SEHNR and CDR2 is FQNEAQ (reference sequence). After removal of 5 bases from V and 9 bases from J, the junction contained 6 bases not matched to a gene. In nucleotides, the CDR3 is TGTGCCAGCAGCGAACAGGGGACAGGGGGTTCACCCCTCCACTTT. Its translation is CASSEQGTGGSPLHF.

The chain joins TRBV4-2 to TRBJ2-3; D remains unclear. This CDR3 comprises 14 residues. From germline, CDR1 is LGHNA and CDR2 YNFKEQ. The V end was cut by 2 bases, the J end by 1 base, with 7 bases between. The CDR3 reads CASSQPSGTDTQYF. CDR3 DNA: TGTGCCAGCAGCCAACCCTCCGGCACAGATACGCAGTATTTT.

This chain links TRBV5-1 with TRBJ1-4; 7 bases match TRBD1. Trimming removed 5 bases from V and 8 bases from J; junction bases left unmatched: 6. Germline assignment: CDR1 SGHRS and CDR2 YFSETQ. The CDR3 contains 13 residues. CDR3 sequence (DNA): TGCGCCAGCAGAGGGGGCGGTGAAGAAAAACTGTTTTTT. Translated, it gives CASRGGGEEKLFF.

The chain couples TRBV23-1 to TRBJ2-7; 9 nucleotides align to TRBD1. TRBV23-1 falls under the ORF class, with uncertain function. There are 15 residues in the CDR3. With 7 bases clipped from V and 4 bases from J, the junction kept 11 bases outside the gene matches. The CDR3 coding sequence is TGCGCCAGCACAATTTGGGGGACAGGGTTTTACGAGCAGTACTTC. It encodes CASTIWGTGFYEQYF.

J is TRBJ2-7 and V is TRBV30, with a tentative D call TRBD1 (5 bases). Per germline, CDR1 GTSNPN and CDR2 SVGIG (reference sequence). V was shortened by 0 bases and J by 6 bases, with 18 bases between the two germline ends. This CDR3 is built from 15 residues. CDR3 coding DNA: TGTGCCTGGAGTGTAAAAACCGACAGTCCGGGCGAGCAGTACTTC. This sequence encodes CAWSVKTDSPGEQYF.

Remarks on this clone: This sample includes further DNA sequences coding for the same CDR3. V gene TRBV6-2 or TRBV6-3 combines with J gene TRBJ1-2; 12 bases line up with TRBD1. The V gene's germline CDR1 is MNHEY and CDR2 SVGEGT. This CDR3 comprises 15 residues. V dropped 5 bases and J dropped 4; count of bases not matched to a gene: 5. CDR3 DNA: TGTGCCAGCAGTAGCCCGGGACAGGGGGCCTATGGCTACACCTTC. As protein: CASSSPGQGAYGYTF.

This clone was detected only once. V gene TRBV2 combines with J gene TRBJ1-2, with a possible D match to TRBD1 (5 bases). Germline assignment: CDR1 SNHLY and CDR2 FYNNEI. This CDR3 region has 12 residues. The ends were cut back, 10 bases at V and 6 bases at J, with 15 bases in the middle. CDR3: CAIGTSYDGYTF. The DNA of the CDR3 is TGTGCCATCGGGACTTCCTATGATGGCTACACCTTC. Together with reference TRBV2 and TRBJ1-2, the CDR3 gives the full variable domain: EPEVTQTPSHQVTQMGQEVILRCVPISNHLYFYWYRQILGQKVEFLVSFYNNEISEKSEIFDDQFSVERPDGSNFTLKIRSTKLEDSAMYFCAIGTSYDGYTFGSGTRLTVV.

This sequence joins TRBV10-2 and TRBJ1-1; D gene uncertain. Trimming stripped 6 bases from V and 5 bases from J, with 16 bases between. Germline CDR1 reads WSHSY; CDR2 reads SAAADI. The CDR3 length is 14 residues. The CDR3 DNA is TGCGCCAGCAGCCGCGGCCCCACTGGGACTGAAGCTTTCTTT. Its translation: CASSRGPTGTEAFF.

The gene calls are TRBV27 and TRBJ2-7; D is possibly TRBD2 (5 bases). Germline CDR1 reads MNHEY; CDR2 reads SMNVEV (reference sequence). This CDR3 has 16 amino acids. Trimming cost V 3 bases and J 4 bases, with 19 bases left between them. The CDR3 coding sequence is TGTGCCAGCAGTTTCCTCGGTCGACCTAGCCAATACGAGCAGTACTTC. Translation gives CASSFLGRPSQYEQYF.

The chain joins TRBV3-1 (or the pseudogene TRBV3-2) to TRBJ1-1; 9 bases are shared with TRBD1. Germline V gene sequence: CDR1 LGHDT, CDR2 YNNKEL (reference sequence). V gave up 3 bases and J gave up 8 bases; unmatched junction bases: 7. CDR3 length: 14 amino acids. CDR3 in amino acids: CASSQLRDRAEAFF. The CDR3 nucleotides are TGTGCCAGCAGCCAGCTCCGGGACAGGGCGGAAGCTTTCTTT.

This clone has a handful of counts. The rearrangement links TRBV25-1 to TRBJ2-2, with 8 nucleotides matching TRBD1. The ends lost 3 bases at V and 2 bases at J; junction bases unmatched: 5. CDR1 and CDR2 from the germline V gene are MGHDK and SYGVNS. The CDR3 consists of 16 residues. CDR3 DNA: TGTGCCAGCAGTGATGAAACAGGGGGTAACACCGGGGAGCTGTTTTTT. Translated: CASSDETGGNTGELFF.

This chain uses TRBV18 with TRBJ2-7; tentative D call: TRBD2 (6 bases). Trimming removed 6 bases from V and 1 base from J, with 13 bases in between. The CDR3 contains 14 residues. Germline V gene data show CDR1 as KGHSH and CDR2 as LQKENI. CDR3 sequence: CASSSVEGSYEQYF. CDR3 DNA sequence: TGTGCCAGCTCCTCAGTGGAGGGGTCCTACGAGCAGTACTTC.

The chain is built from TRBV9 and TRBJ2-1; 7 bases agree with TRBD2. This CDR3 spans 16 amino acids. Germline CDR1 SGDLS, CDR2 YYNGEE. The junction had 8 bases not matched to a gene; V was cut back by 0 bases and J by 5 bases. The chain's CDR3 is CASSVVRAAGNNEQFF. In DNA form, the CDR3 reads TGTGCCAGCAGCGTAGTTCGGGCAGCGGGGAACAATGAGCAGTTCTTC.